This TCR beta chain was documented in a study of molecular identifiers for immune sequencing clone quantification. TCRdb independently ran MiXCR on the PCR reads; one entry per CDR3 protein. The repertoire holds about 97,000 distinct CDR3 sequences, with 24% as singletons. The CDR3 has 13 amino acids. The V and J ends lost 4 bases and 1 base respectively, with 7 bases between them. CDR1 MDHEN and CDR2 SYDVKM come from the germline V gene. The rearrangement links TRBV28 to TRBJ1-2; D is uncertain. The receptor's source is a human donor in good health. Some libraries in this study had Jurkat cell RNA spiked in. The sequencing sample was made of naive CD8+ T cells from blood, with Jurkat cell RNA spiked in. Specified subset: FACS-sorted CD8+CD4-CCR7+CD45RA+ naive T cells. Here the CDR3 reads CASSSRDNYGYTF. The CDR3 region has the DNA TGTGCCAGCAGTTCCCGGGATAACTATGGCTACACCTTC.